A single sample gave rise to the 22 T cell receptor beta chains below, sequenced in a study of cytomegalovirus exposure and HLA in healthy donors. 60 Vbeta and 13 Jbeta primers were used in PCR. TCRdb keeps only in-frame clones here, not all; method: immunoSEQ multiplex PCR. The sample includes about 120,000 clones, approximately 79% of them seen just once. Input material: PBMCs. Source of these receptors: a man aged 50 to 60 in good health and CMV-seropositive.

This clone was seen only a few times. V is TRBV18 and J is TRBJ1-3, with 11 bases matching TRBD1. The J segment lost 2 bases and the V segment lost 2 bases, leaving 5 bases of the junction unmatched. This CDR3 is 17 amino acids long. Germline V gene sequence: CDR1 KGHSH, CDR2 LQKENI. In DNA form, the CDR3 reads TGTGCCAGCTCACCAAGGACGGGACAGGGGGCTGGAAACACCATATATTTT. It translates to CASSPRTGQGAGNTIYF.

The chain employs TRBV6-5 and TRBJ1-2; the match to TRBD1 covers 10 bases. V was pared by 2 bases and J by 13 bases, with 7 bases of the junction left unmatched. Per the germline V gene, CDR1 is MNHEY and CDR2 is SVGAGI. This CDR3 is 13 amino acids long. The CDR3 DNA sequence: TGTGCCAGCAGTTACGGGGACAGGGGTCAGCCCACCTTC. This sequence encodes CASSYGDRGQPTF.

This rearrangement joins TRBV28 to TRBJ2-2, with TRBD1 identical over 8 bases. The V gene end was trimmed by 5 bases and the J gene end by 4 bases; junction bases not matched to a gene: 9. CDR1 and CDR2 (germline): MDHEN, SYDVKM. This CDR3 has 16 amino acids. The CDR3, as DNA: TGTGCCAGCAGTAATCAGGGGGCGGTTAGCACCGGGGAGCTGTTTTTT. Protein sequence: CASSNQGAVSTGELFF.

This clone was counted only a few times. This chain's CDR3 is CASSITSGGVGELFF. CDR3 nucleotides: TGTGCCAGCAGCATAACTAGCGGGGGGGTCGGGGAGCTGTTTTTT. V gene TRBV6-5 combines with J gene TRBJ2-2, with 13 bases matching TRBD2. Per germline, CDR1 MNHEY and CDR2 SVGAGI. CDR3 length: 15 residues. V dropped 6 bases and J dropped 7; count of bases not matched to a gene: 5.

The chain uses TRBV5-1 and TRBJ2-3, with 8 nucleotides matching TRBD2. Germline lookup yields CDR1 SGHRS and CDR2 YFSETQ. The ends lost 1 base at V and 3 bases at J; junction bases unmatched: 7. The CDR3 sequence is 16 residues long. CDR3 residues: CASSLPLADGTDTQYF. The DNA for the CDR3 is TGCGCCAGCAGCTTGCCACTAGCGGACGGAACAGATACGCAGTATTTT. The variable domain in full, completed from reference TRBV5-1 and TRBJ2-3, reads KAGVTQTPRYLIKTRGQQVTLSCSPISGHRSVSWYQQTPGQGLQFLFEYFSETQRNKGNFPGRFSGRQFSNSRSEMNVSTLELGDSALYLCASSLPLADGTDTQYFGPGTRLTVL.

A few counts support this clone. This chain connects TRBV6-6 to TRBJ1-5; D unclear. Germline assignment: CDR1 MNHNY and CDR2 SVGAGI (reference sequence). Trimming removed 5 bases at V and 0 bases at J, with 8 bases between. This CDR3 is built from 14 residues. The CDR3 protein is CASSAHDSNQPQHF. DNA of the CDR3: TGTGCCAGCAGTGCACATGATAGCAATCAGCCCCAGCATTTT.

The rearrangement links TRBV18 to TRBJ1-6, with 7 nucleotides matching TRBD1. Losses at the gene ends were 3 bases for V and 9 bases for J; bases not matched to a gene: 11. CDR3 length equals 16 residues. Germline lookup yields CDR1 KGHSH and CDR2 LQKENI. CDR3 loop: CASSPTGTAGGSPLHF. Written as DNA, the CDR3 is TGTGCCAGCTCACCCACCGGGACAGCCGGTGGTTCACCCCTCCACTTT.

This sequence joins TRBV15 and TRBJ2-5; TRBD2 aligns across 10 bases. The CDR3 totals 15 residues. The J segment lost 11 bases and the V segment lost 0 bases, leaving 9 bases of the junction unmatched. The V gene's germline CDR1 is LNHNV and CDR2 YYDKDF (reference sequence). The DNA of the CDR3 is TGTGCCACCAGCAGAGAACCTAGCGGGAGTGATGAGCAGTACTTC. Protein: CATSREPSGSDEQYF.

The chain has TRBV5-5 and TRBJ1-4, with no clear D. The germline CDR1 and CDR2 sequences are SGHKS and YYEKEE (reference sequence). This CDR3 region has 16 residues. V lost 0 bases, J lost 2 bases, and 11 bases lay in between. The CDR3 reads CASSLVLAGTNEKLFF. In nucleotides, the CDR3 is TGTGCCAGCAGCTTGGTCCTCGCGGGTACTAATGAAAAACTGTTTTTT.

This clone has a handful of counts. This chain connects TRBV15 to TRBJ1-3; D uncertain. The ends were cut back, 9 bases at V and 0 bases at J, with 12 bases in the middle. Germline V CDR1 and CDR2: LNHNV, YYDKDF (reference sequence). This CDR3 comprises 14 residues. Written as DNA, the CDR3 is TGTGCCACGGGAGACGGGAGCTCTGGAAACACCATATATTTT. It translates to CATGDGSSGNTIYF.

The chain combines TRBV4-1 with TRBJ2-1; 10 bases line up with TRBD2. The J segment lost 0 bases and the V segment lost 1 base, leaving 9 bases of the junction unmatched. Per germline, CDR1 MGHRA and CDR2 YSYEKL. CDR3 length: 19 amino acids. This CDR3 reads CASSQGLAGDPSSYNEQFF. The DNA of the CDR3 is TGCGCCAGCAGCCAAGGTCTAGCGGGAGACCCGAGCTCCTACAATGAGCAGTTCTTC.

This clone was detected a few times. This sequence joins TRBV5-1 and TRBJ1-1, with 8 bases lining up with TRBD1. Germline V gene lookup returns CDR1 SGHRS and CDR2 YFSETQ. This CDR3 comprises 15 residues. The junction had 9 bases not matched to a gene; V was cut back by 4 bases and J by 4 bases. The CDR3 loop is CASSPGQGGSTEAFF. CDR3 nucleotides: TGCGCCAGCAGCCCTGGACAGGGTGGAAGCACTGAAGCTTTCTTT.

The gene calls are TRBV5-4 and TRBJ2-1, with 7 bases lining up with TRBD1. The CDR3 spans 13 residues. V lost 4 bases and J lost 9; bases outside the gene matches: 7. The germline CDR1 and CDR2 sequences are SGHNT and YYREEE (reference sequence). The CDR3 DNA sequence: TGTGCCAGCAGCACACAGGGGAACCTTGAGCAGTTCTTC. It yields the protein CASSTQGNLEQFF.

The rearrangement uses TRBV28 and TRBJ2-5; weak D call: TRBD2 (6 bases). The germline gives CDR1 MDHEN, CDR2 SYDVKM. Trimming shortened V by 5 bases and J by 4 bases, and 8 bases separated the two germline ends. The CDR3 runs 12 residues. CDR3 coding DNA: TGTGCCAGCAGTCGGGGGTTAGAGACCCAGTACTTC. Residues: CASSRGLETQYF.

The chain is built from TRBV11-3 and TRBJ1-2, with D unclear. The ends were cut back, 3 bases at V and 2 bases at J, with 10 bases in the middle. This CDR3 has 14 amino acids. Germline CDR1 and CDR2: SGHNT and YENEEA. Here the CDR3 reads CASSFLSQNYGYTF. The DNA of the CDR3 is TGTGCCAGCAGCTTCCTCTCGCAGAACTATGGCTACACCTTC.

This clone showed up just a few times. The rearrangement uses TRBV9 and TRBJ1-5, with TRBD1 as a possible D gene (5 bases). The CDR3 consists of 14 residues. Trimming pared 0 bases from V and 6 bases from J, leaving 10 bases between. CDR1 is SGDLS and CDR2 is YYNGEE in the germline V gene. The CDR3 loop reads CASSVGVGGQPQHF. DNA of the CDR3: TGTGCCAGCAGCGTAGGGGTGGGGGGTCAGCCCCAGCATTTT.

As DNA, the CDR3 is TGTGCCAGTAGTATATCAGTCCCTCTCAATGAGCAGTTCTTC. Residues: CASSISVPLNEQFF. The rearrangement links TRBV19 to TRBJ2-1, with D unclear. Trimming took off 2 bases at V and 6 bases at J, with 11 bases between the two ends. The CDR3 has 14 residues. Germline-derived CDR1 and CDR2 are LNHDA and SQIVND (reference sequence). The full variable domain, in which reference TRBV19 and TRBJ2-1 provide the parts outside the CDR3, is DGGITQSPKYLFRKEGQNVTLSCEQNLNHDAMYWYRQDPGQGLRLIYYSQIVNDFQKGDIAEGYSVSREKKESFPLTVTSAQKNPTAFYLCASSISVPLNEQFFGPGTRLTVL.

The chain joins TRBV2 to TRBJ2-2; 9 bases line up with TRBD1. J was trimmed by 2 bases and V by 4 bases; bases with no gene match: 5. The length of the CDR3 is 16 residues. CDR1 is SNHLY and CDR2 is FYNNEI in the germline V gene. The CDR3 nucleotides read TGTGCCAGCAGTGCATTGGGACAGGGAAACACCGGGGAGCTGTTTTTT. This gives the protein CASSALGQGNTGELFF.

As DNA, the CDR3 is TGTGCCAGCAGTTTATCTAGGGGTAGAAGGAATTCACCCCTCCACTTT. Translation gives CASSLSRGRRNSPLHF. The chain carries TRBV27 and TRBJ1-6; a weak D match, TRBD1 (5 bases). Deletions cut 0 bases from V and 7 bases from J, with 13 bases between. CDR3 size: 16 residues. Germline V gene data show CDR1 as MNHEY and CDR2 as SMNVEV (reference sequence).

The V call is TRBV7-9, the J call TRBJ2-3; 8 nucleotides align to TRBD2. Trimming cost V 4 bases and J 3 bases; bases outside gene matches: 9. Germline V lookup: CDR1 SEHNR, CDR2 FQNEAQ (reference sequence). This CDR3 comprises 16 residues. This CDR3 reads CASSSPAGVRTDTQYF. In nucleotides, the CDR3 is TGTGCCAGCAGCTCCCCAGCGGGAGTGAGGACAGATACGCAGTATTTT.

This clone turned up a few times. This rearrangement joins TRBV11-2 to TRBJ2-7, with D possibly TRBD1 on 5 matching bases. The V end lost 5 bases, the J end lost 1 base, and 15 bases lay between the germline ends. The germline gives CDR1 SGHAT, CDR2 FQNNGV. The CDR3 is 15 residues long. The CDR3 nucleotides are TGTGCCAGCAGCATTGACAGCCTACTTTCCTACGAGCAGTACTTC. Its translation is CASSIDSLLSYEQYF.

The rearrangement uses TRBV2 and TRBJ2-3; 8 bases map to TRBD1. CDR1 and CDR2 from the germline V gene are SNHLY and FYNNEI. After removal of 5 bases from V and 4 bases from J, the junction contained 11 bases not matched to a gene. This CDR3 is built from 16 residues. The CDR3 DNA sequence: TGTGCCAGCAGTCATGGACAGGGAAGGGAGGCAGATACGCAGTATTTT. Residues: CASSHGQGREADTQYF.